This TCR beta chain comes out of a study of blood T cells in healthy people across ages. It was with a sample-barcoded 5' primer and a J-beta primer mix that a second PCR of roughly 6 to 12 cycles was run. Each cDNA molecule carried a tag from a template-switch adaptor that contained 12 random nucleotides. Sequencing of every sample gave 2.5 million or more CDR3-containing paired-end reads. TCRdb independently ran MiXCR on the 5' RACE reads; one entry per CDR3 protein. The table includes fewer than 700,000 distinct CDR3 sequences, roughly two fifths detected once. Per sample, at least 5 micrograms of total RNA were extracted. Germline CDR1 and CDR2: KGHDR and SFDVKD. The CDR3 is 16 amino acids. Unmatched junction bases numbered 8, after V lost 5 bases and J lost 2 bases. This clonotype came up a few times. Its antigen is not known. Findings and limits, study-wide: Estimated diversity across one million T cells was deemed an underestimate.

The sequence was collected from a man older than 75 in good health. Sequencing was done on a sample of blood. The chain joins TRBV24-1 to TRBJ2-1; TRBD2 matches 7 bases. CDR3 sequence (DNA): TGTGCCACCAGTGGTGGGGGGGGTGGTGCCTACAATGAGCAGTTCTTC. It encodes CATSGGGGGAYNEQFF.